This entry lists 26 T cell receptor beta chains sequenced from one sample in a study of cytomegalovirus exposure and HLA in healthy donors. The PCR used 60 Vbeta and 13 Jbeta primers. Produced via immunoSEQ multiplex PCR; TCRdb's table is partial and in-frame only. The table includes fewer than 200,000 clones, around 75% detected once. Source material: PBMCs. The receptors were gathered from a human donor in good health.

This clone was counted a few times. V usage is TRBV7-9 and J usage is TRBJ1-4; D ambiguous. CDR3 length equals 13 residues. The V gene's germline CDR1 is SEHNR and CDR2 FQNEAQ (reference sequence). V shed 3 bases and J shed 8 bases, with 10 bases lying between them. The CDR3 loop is CASSFQEEEKLFF. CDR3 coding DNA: TGTGCCAGCAGCTTTCAAGAGGAGGAAAAACTGTTTTTT.

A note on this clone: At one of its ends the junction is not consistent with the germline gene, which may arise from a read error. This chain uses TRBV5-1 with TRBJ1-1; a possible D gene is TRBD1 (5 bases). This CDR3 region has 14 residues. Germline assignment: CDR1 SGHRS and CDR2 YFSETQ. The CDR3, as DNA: TGCGCCAGCAGGGGGGGAAATATGAACTCTGAAGCTTTCTTT. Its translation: CASRGGNMNSEAFF.

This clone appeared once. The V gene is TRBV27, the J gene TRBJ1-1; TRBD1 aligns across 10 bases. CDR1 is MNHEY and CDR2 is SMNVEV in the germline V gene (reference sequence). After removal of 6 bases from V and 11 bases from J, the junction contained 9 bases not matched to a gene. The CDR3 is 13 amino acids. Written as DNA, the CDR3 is TGTGCCAGCAGCTTCAGGACAGGGGGGGATGCTTTCTTT. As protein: CASSFRTGGDAFF.

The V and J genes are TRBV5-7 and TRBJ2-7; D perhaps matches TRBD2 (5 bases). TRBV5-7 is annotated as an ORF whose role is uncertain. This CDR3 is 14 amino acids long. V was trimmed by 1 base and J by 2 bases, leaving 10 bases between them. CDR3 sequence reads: CASSLYGSTYEQYF. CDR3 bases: TGTGCCAGCAGCTTGTATGGGAGCACCTACGAGCAGTACTTC.

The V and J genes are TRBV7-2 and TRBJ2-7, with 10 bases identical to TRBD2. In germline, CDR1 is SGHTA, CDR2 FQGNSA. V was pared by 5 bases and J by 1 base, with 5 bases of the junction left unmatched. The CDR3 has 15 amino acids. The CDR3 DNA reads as TGTGCCAGCAGCATGACTAGCGGGCTTTCCTACGAGCAGTACTTC. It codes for CASSMTSGLSYEQYF.

CDR3 protein: CASSVPGETGKRQPQHF. CDR3 bases: TGTGCCAGCAGCGTCCCCGGGGAAACAGGGAAGAGGCAGCCCCAGCATTTT. The chain combines TRBV9 with TRBJ1-5; possible D gene TRBD1, 6 bases. V was clipped by 2 bases and J by 7 bases, with 22 bases between them. Germline assignment: CDR1 SGDLS and CDR2 YYNGEE. The CDR3 runs 17 residues.

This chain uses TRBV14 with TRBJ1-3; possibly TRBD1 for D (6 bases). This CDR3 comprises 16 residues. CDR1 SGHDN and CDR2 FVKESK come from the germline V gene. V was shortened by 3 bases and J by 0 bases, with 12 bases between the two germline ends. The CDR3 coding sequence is TGTGCCAGCAGCCAGGGGGGGACATCCTCTGGAAACACCATATATTTT. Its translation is CASSQGGTSSGNTIYF.

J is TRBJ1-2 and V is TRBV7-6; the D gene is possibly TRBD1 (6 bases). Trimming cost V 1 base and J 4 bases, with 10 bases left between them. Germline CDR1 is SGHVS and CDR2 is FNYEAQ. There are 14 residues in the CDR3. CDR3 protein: CASSLGTDFYGYTF. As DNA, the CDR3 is TGTGCCAGCAGCTTAGGGACAGATTTCTATGGCTACACCTTC.

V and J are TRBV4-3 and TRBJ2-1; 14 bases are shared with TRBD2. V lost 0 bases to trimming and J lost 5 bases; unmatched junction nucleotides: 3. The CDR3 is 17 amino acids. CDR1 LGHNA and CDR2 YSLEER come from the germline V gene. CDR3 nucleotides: TGCGCCAGCAGCCAAGATGGGACTAGCGGGGGCGACAATGAGCAGTTCTTC. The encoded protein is CASSQDGTSGGDNEQFF.

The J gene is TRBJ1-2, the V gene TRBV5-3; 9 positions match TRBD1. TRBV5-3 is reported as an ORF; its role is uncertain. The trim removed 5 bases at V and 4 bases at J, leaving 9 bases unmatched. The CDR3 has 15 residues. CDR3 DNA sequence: TGTGCCAGAAGATGCGACAGGGGGGTATTCTATGGCTACACCTTC. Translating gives CARRCDRGVFYGYTF.

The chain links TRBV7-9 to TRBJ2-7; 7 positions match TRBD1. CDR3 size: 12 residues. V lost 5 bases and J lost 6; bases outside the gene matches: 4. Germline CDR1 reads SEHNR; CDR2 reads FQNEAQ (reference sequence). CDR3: CASSPDRVEQYF. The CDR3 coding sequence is TGTGCCAGCAGCCCCGACAGGGTCGAGCAGTACTTC. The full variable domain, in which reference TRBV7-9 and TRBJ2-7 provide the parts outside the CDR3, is DTGVSQNPRHKITKRGQNVTFRCDPISEHNRLYWYRQTLGQGPEFLTYFQNEAQLEKSRLLSDRFSAERPKGSFSTLEIQRTEQGDSAMYLCASSPDRVEQYFGPGTRLTVT.

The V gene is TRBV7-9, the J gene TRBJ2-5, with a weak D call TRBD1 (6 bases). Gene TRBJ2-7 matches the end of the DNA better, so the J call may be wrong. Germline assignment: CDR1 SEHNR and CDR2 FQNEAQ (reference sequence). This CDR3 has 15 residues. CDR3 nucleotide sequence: TGTGCCAGCAGCCGAACAGGGTTGTCCCCCTACGAGCAGTACTTC. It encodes CASSRTGLSPYEQYF.

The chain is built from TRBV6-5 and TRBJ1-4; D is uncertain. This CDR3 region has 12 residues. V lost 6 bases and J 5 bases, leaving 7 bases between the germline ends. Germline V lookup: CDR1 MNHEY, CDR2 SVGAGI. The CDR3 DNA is TGTGCCAGCAGGCGCTCAAATGAAAAACTGTTTTTT. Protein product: CASRRSNEKLFF.

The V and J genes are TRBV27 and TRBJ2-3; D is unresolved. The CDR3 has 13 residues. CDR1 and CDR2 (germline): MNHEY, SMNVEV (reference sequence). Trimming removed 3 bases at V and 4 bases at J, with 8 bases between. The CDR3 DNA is TGTGCCAGCAGTTTCTTCTTTGCAGATACGCAGTATTTT. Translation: CASSFFFADTQYF.

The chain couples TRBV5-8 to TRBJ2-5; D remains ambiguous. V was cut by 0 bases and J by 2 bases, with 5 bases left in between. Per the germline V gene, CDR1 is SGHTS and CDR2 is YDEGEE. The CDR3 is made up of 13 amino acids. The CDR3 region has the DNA TGTGCCAGCAGCTTGGACCTACAAGAGACCCAGTACTTC. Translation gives CASSLDLQETQYF.

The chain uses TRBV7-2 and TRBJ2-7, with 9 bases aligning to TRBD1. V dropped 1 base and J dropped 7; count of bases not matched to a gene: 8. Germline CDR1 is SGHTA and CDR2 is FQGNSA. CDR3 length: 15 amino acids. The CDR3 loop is CASSLGGQGIGEQYF. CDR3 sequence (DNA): TGTGCCAGCAGCTTAGGGGGACAGGGTATAGGAGAGCAGTACTTC.

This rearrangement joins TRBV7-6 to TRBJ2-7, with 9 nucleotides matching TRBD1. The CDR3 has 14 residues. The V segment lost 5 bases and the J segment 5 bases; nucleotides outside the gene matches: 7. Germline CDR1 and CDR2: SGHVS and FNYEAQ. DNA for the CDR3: TGTGCCAGCAGCAAGTGGACAGGGGACAACGAGCAGTACTTC. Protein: CASSKWTGDNEQYF.

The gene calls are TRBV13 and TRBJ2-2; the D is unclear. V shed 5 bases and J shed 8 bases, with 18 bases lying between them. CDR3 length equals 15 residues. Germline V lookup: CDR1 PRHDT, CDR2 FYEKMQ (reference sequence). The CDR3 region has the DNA TGTGCCAGCAGCATCCGAACTTCCCTTCCGGGGGAGCTGTTTTTT. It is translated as CASSIRTSLPGELFF.

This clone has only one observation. The CDR3 here is CASRGQDNYGYTF. CDR3 nucleotide sequence: TGTGCCAGCAGGGGTCAGGATAACTATGGCTACACCTTC. V is TRBV6-5 and J is TRBJ1-2, with no clear D. Germline V CDR1 and CDR2: MNHEY, SVGAGI. Trimming took off 6 bases at V and 1 base at J, with 9 bases between the two ends. The CDR3 is 13 residues long.

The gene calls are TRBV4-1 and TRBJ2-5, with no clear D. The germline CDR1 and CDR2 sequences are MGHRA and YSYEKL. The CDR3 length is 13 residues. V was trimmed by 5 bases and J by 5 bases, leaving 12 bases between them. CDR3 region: CASSGHGSETQYF. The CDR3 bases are TGCGCCAGCAGCGGCCATGGTTCCGAGACCCAGTACTTC.

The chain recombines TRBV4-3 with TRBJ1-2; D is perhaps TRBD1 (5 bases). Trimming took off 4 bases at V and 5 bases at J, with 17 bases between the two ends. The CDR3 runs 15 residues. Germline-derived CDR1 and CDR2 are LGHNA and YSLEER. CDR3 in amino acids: CASSPYRDSRYGYTF. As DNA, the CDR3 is TGCGCCAGCAGCCCGTACCGGGACTCCAGATATGGCTACACCTTC.

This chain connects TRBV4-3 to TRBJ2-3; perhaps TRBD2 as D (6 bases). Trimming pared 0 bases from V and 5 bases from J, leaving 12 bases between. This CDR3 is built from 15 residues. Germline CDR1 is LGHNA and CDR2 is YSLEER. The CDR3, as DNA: TGCGCCAGCAGCCAAGACGGGAGCCGGGGAGATACGCAGTATTTT. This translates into CASSQDGSRGDTQYF.

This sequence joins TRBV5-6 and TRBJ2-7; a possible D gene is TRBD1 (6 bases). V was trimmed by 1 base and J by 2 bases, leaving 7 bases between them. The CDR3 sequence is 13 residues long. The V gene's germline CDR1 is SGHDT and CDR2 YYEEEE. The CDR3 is CASSLWTAYEQYF. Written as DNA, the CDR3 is TGTGCCAGCAGCTTGTGGACAGCCTACGAGCAGTACTTC. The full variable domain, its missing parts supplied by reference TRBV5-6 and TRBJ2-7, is DAGVTQSPTHLIKTRGQQVTLRCSPKSGHDTVSWYQQALGQGPQFIFQYYEEEERQRGNFPDRFSGHQFPNYSSELNVNALLLGDSALYLCASSLWTAYEQYFGPGTRLTVT.

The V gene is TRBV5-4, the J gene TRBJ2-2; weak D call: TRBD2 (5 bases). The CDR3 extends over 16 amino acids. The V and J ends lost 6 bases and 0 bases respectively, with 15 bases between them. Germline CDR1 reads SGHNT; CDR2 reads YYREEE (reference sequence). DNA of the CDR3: TGTGCCAGCACCAACCCCGTCGGGGCGAACACCGGGGAGCTGTTTTTT. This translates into CASTNPVGANTGELFF.

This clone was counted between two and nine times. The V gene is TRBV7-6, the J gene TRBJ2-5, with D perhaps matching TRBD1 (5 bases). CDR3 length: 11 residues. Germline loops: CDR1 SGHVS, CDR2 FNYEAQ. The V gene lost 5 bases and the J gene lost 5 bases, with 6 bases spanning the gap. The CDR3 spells CASSNRETQYF. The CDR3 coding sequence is TGTGCCAGCAGCAACAGGGAGACCCAGTACTTC.

This CDR3 is CASAADGGSNEQFF. As DNA, the CDR3 is TGTGCCAGCGCAGCTGACGGGGGTTCGAATGAGCAGTTCTTC. This chain links TRBV6-4 with TRBJ2-1, with D maybe TRBD2 (6 bases). Trimming cost V 8 bases and J 7 bases, with 18 bases left between them. From germline, CDR1 is MRHNA and CDR2 SNTAGT. This CDR3 comprises 14 residues.